A single sample gave rise to the 10 T cell receptor beta chains below, sequenced in a study of T cell responses to AZD1222 COVID-19 vaccine. Clones were sequenced by immunoSEQ multiplex PCR, and TCRdb holds only the in-frame ones, with some missing. This table holds 120,000 or so clones, roughly 90% found once. This material consisted of peripheral blood, taken on day 0 of AZD1222 vaccination. The receptors were gathered from an adult in good health.

The gene calls are TRBV12-3 or TRBV12-4 and TRBJ2-3; D uncertain. Trimming took off 3 bases at V and 2 bases at J, with 3 bases between the two ends. The CDR3 consists of 12 residues. The CDR3 loop reads CASSFFTDTQYF. In DNA form, the CDR3 reads TGTGCCAGCAGTTTCTTCACAGATACGCAGTATTTT.

The CDR3 reads CASSLGGPYNEQFF. The CDR3, as DNA: TGTGCCAGCAGCTTAGGGGGCCCCTACAATGAGCAGTTCTTC. The genes are TRBV7-9 and TRBJ2-1, with D tentatively TRBD1 (5 bases). Germline CDR1 SEHNR, CDR2 FQNEAQ (reference sequence). This CDR3 spans 14 amino acids. Trimming left V 1 base short and J 2 bases short, with 6 bases between.

The chain is built from TRBV2 and TRBJ1-6; 9 nucleotides line up with TRBD1. This CDR3 contains 11 residues. Germline assignment: CDR1 SNHLY and CDR2 FYNNEI. With V trimmed by 7 bases and J by 19 bases, 8 bases remained unmatched. In DNA, the CDR3 is TGTGCCAGCACCGCGACAGGGGGGAAACACTTT. It yields the protein CASTATGGKHF.

CDR3 sequence (DNA): TGTGCCAGCAGCTTGGGAAACACCATATATTTT. It yields the protein CASSLGNTIYF. This sequence joins TRBV11-3 and TRBJ1-3; no clear D gene. Germline assignment: CDR1 SGHNT and CDR2 YENEEA. Trimming pared 3 bases from V and 4 bases from J, leaving 1 base between. The CDR3 consists of 11 residues.

The chain recombines TRBV4-1 with TRBJ1-5; D is undetermined. V was pared by 0 bases and J by 4 bases, with 7 bases between. The CDR3 sequence is 14 residues long. Germline values: CDR1 MGHRA, CDR2 YSYEKL. The DNA for the CDR3 is TGCGCCAGCAGCCAAGATTTGAGGAATCAGCCCCAGCATTTT. This gives the protein CASSQDLRNQPQHF.

A few counts support this clone. V usage is TRBV19 and J usage is TRBJ2-1; D may correspond to TRBD1 or TRBD2 (6 bases each). CDR1 is LNHDA and CDR2 is SQIVND in the germline V gene (reference sequence). V was pared by 6 bases and J by 2 bases, with 11 bases between. The CDR3 runs to 14 residues. The CDR3 DNA reads TGTGCCAGTAGATCGGGGGCACCCTACAATGAGCAGTTCTTC. This codes for CASRSGAPYNEQFF.

The V gene is TRBV28, the J gene TRBJ1-5; D unresolved. CDR3 length equals 16 residues. Germline values: CDR1 MDHEN, CDR2 SYDVKM. V dropped 3 bases and J dropped 1 base, with 13 bases sitting between them. The CDR3 nucleotides read TGTGCCAGCAGTTTTGTGCCGTTGGTCAGCAATCAGCCCCAGCATTTT. As protein: CASSFVPLVSNQPQHF. Filled out from reference TRBV28 and TRBJ1-5, the complete variable domain reads DVKVTQSSRYLVKRTGEKVFLECVQDMDHENMFWYRQDPGLGLRLIYFSYDVKMKEKGDIPEGYSVSREKKERFSLILESASTNQTSMYLCASSFVPLVSNQPQHFGDGTRLSIL.

The chain recombines TRBV7-2 with TRBJ1-2; D is perhaps TRBD1 (5 bases). The CDR3 is made up of 15 amino acids. Germline values: CDR1 SGHTA, CDR2 FQGNSA. V was clipped by 8 bases and J by 0 bases, with 16 bases between them. The CDR3 protein is CASRDGTVSNYGYTF. CDR3 DNA: TGTGCCAGCCGGGACGGAACAGTCTCTAACTATGGCTACACCTTC.

This clone was seen only once. The V gene is TRBV27, the J gene TRBJ2-2, with 9 bases identical to TRBD1. The CDR3 has 17 amino acids. The germline gives CDR1 MNHEY, CDR2 SMNVEV (reference sequence). The ends lost 6 bases at V and 4 bases at J; junction bases unmatched: 12. The CDR3 region has the DNA TGTGCCAGCAGATCGTTAAGGGACAGGGCTTTCACCGGGGAGCTGTTTTTT. It specifies CASRSLRDRAFTGELFF.

The V call is TRBV30, the J call TRBJ1-4, with D perhaps matching TRBD1 (5 bases). Germline CDR1 is GTSNPN and CDR2 is SVGIG (reference sequence). The length of the CDR3 is 14 residues. Trimming removed 3 bases at V and 0 bases at J, with 8 bases between. The CDR3 DNA follows: TGTGCCTGGAGCCGGACATCAACTAATGAAAAACTGTTTTTT. Protein sequence: CAWSRTSTNEKLFF. The complete variable domain, with remaining parts taken from reference TRBV30 and TRBJ1-4, reads SQTIHQWPATLVQPVGSPLSLECTVEGTSNPNLYWYRQAAGRGLQLLFYSVGIGQISSEVPQNLSASRPQDRQFILSSKKLLLSDSGFYLCAWSRTSTNEKLFFGSGTQLSVL.